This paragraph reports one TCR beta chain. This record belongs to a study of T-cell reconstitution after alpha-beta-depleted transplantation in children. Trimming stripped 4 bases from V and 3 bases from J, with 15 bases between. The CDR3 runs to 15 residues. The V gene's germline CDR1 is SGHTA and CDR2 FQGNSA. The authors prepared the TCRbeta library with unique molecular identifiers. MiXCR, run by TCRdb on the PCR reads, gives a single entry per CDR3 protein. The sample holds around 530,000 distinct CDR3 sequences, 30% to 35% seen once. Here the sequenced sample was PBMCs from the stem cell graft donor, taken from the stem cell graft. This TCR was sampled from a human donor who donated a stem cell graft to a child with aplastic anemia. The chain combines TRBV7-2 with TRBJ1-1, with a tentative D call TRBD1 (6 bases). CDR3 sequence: CASSWNRARHTEAFF. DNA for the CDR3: TGTGCCAGCAGCTGGAACAGGGCTCGTCACACTGAAGCTTTCTTT.